The next 29 T cell receptor beta chains were all read from a single sample in a study of shared clonotypes between healthy human individuals. TCRdb keeps only in-frame clones here, not all; method: immunoSEQ multiplex PCR. The data contain about 520,000 clones, about 96% of them seen just once; the ten biggest clones take up about 0.064%. Input material: naive CD4+ T cells sorted from blood. Subset in this sample: CD45RA+ positively selected. The receptors stem from a young woman in good health.

A single count supports this clone. The chain has TRBV6-5 and TRBJ2-1; the match to TRBD2 covers 12 bases. Germline CDR1 reads MNHEY; CDR2 reads SVGAGI. The CDR3 consists of 16 residues. V dropped 2 bases and J dropped 7; count of bases not matched to a gene: 6. CDR3 DNA: TGTGCCAGCAGTTACCGGGGACTAGCGGGTGGGAATGAGCAGTTCTTC. Protein sequence: CASSYRGLAGGNEQFF.

The chain combines TRBV2 with TRBJ2-1, with D unclear. The CDR3 has 14 residues. In germline, CDR1 is SNHLY, CDR2 FYNNEI. V lost 2 bases to trimming and J lost 2 bases, with 7 bases between them. The chain's CDR3 is CASSELTPYNEQFF. CDR3 coding DNA: TGTGCCAGCAGTGAACTGACACCCTACAATGAGCAGTTCTTC.

V and J are TRBV7-8 and TRBJ2-5; D might be TRBD2 (6 bases). Trimming shortened V by 3 bases and J by 5 bases, and 13 bases separated the two germline ends. The germline gives CDR1 SGHVS, CDR2 FQNEAQ. This CDR3 spans 14 amino acids. For the CDR3, the DNA is TGTGCCAGCAGCTTTTTTTTTGGGGGGGAGACCCAGTACTTC. Translation: CASSFFFGGETQYF.

CDR3 in DNA: TGTGCCAGCACTCTTGCTCGGGGGTACAATGAGCAGTTCTTC. It is translated as CASTLARGYNEQFF. The V and J genes are TRBV28 and TRBJ2-1; possibly TRBD2 for D (6 bases). V lost 7 bases, J lost 4 bases, and 14 bases lay in between. The CDR3 has 14 amino acids. Germline loops: CDR1 MDHEN, CDR2 SYDVKM. Complete variable domain (other parts from reference TRBV28 and TRBJ2-1): DVKVTQSSRYLVKRTGEKVFLECVQDMDHENMFWYRQDPGLGLRLIYFSYDVKMKEKGDIPEGYSVSREKKERFSLILESASTNQTSMYLCASTLARGYNEQFFGPGTRLTVL.

This chain links TRBV5-1 with TRBJ2-1, with D uncertain. The germline V gene encodes CDR1 SGHRS and CDR2 YFSETQ. This CDR3 is built from 16 residues. The ends were cut back, 0 bases at V and 0 bases at J, with 10 bases in the middle. The CDR3 DNA is TGCGCCAGCAGCTTGGAGGCCATCAGCTCCTACAATGAGCAGTTCTTC. Its translation is CASSLEAISSYNEQFF.

With respect to this clone: One end of the junction does not line up with germline, which may come from a read error. This same CDR3 is encoded by further DNA sequences in the sample. The chain couples TRBV6-1 to TRBJ1-1; 10 nucleotides line up with TRBD1. CDR1 and CDR2 (germline): MNHNS, SASEGT. The CDR3 covers 19 residues. The CDR3: CASSKVSGTGDRRGTEAFF. For the CDR3, the DNA is TGTGCCAGCAGTAAAGTATCCGGGACAGGGGATCGTCGGGGCACTGAAGCTTTTTTT.

The J gene is TRBJ2-5, the V gene TRBV4-1, with D uncertain. The CDR3 is 14 residues long. V was trimmed by 0 bases and J by 5 bases, leaving 10 bases between them. Looked up from germline, CDR1 is MGHRA and CDR2 is YSYEKL. The CDR3 region has the DNA TGCGCCAGCAGCCAAGATTCCGGCAGCGAGACCCAGTACTTC. It codes for CASSQDSGSETQYF.

The chain recombines TRBV28 with TRBJ1-6; D not certain. The germline V gene has CDR1 MDHEN and CDR2 SYDVKM. The CDR3 is made up of 17 amino acids. Trimming took 7 bases from V and 0 from J, leaving 16 bases between them. CDR3 region: CASTKGRPSSYNSPLHF. The CDR3 DNA reads TGTGCCAGCACCAAAGGTAGACCTAGCTCCTATAATTCACCCCTCCACTTT.

The chain joins TRBV27 to TRBJ2-1; TRBD2 aligns across 8 bases. Germline CDR1 is MNHEY and CDR2 is SMNVEV (reference sequence). After removal of 1 base from V and 5 bases from J, the junction contained 7 bases not matched to a gene. CDR3 length: 16 amino acids. The CDR3 spells CASSLYGTSTNNEQFF. The CDR3 DNA follows: TGTGCCAGCAGTTTATACGGGACTAGTACCAACAATGAGCAGTTCTTC.

J is TRBJ2-5 and V is TRBV5-8; D is undetermined. The CDR3 extends over 15 amino acids. The germline V gene has CDR1 SGHTS and CDR2 YDEGEE. The V gene lost 5 bases and the J gene lost 1 base, with 15 bases spanning the gap. CDR3 in DNA: TGTGCCAGCAGGAGTGACACGTTCATCCAAGAGACCCAGTACTTC. It is translated as CASRSDTFIQETQYF. The full variable domain, its missing parts supplied by reference TRBV5-8 and TRBJ2-5, is EAGVTQSPTHLIKTRGQQATLRCSPISGHTSVYWYQQALGLGLQFLLWYDEGEERNRGNFPPRFSGRQFPNYSSELNVNALELEDSALYLCASRSDTFIQETQYFGPGTRLLVL.

This clone was observed a single time. V usage is TRBV28 and J usage is TRBJ2-3; 9 bases agree with TRBD2. With 2 bases clipped from V and 5 bases from J, the junction kept 11 bases outside the gene matches. Germline values: CDR1 MDHEN, CDR2 SYDVKM. The CDR3 has 17 amino acids. Written as DNA, the CDR3 is TGTGCCAGCAGTTTAAATGCCGCGGGAGGGCAAGGAGATACGCAGTATTTT. Translated, it gives CASSLNAAGGQGDTQYF.

CDR3 loop: CASSMVGRELYGYTF. The CDR3 coding sequence is TGCGCCAGCAGCATGGTCGGGAGAGAGCTCTATGGCTACACCTTC. The chain employs TRBV5-1 and TRBJ1-2; D gene unclear. The V end lost 4 bases, the J end lost 4 bases, and 17 bases lay between the germline ends. The CDR3 contains 15 residues. In germline, CDR1 is SGHRS, CDR2 YFSETQ. Variable domain in full (rest from reference TRBV5-1 and TRBJ1-2): KAGVTQTPRYLIKTRGQQVTLSCSPISGHRSVSWYQQTPGQGLQFLFEYFSETQRNKGNFPGRFSGRQFSNSRSEMNVSTLELGDSALYLCASSMVGRELYGYTFGSGTRLTVV.

The genes are TRBV4-1 and TRBJ2-1; D remains ambiguous. The CDR3 consists of 13 residues. V was pared by 4 bases and J by 8 bases, with 12 bases between. Germline V gene sequence: CDR1 MGHRA, CDR2 YSYEKL. This CDR3 reads CASSRFRSHEQFF. The CDR3 DNA follows: TGCGCCAGCAGCCGCTTCAGGTCCCATGAGCAGTTCTTC.

The chain combines TRBV11-2 with TRBJ1-1, with TRBD1 identical over 7 bases. From germline, CDR1 is SGHAT and CDR2 FQNNGV. V gave up 1 base and J gave up 11 bases; unmatched junction bases: 13. CDR3 length: 15 residues. CDR3 DNA sequence: TGTGCCAGCAGCTTAGTTCCTGGGACAGAACAAGTGGCTTTCTTT. Amino acids: CASSLVPGTEQVAFF.

This clone has just one count. The chain couples TRBV19 to TRBJ1-2; D may be TRBD1 (6 bases). The CDR3 totals 15 residues. Germline assignment: CDR1 LNHDA and CDR2 SQIVND (reference sequence). V lost 6 bases and J 5 bases, leaving 19 bases between the germline ends. Written as DNA, the CDR3 is TGTGCCAGTAGACAAACGGGGGGCGGAAGTTATGGCTACACCTTC. Translated: CASRQTGGGSYGYTF.

This chain joins TRBV18 and TRBJ2-5, with 15 bases that match TRBD2. The CDR3 spans 15 residues. CDR1 is KGHSH and CDR2 is LQKENI in the germline V gene. Trimming took 5 bases from V and 5 from J; bases not matched to a gene: 3. CDR3 DNA: TGTGCCAGCTCAACTGGGACTAGCGGGAGGGAGACCCAGTACTTC. Protein product: CASSTGTSGRETQYF.

This chain links TRBV7-9 with TRBJ2-7; weak D call: TRBD1 (5 bases). CDR3 length: 15 amino acids. Germline-derived CDR1 and CDR2 are SEHNR and FQNEAQ (reference sequence). Trimming removed 4 bases at V and 4 bases at J, with 17 bases between. The CDR3 DNA reads TGTGCCAGCAGCTCGTCTTGGGGCTCGGGTTACGAGCAGTACTTC. Protein sequence: CASSSSWGSGYEQYF.

V usage is TRBV28 and J usage is TRBJ2-2; unclear D gene. Germline-derived CDR1 and CDR2 are MDHEN and SYDVKM. V was trimmed by 2 bases and J by 8 bases, leaving 3 bases between them. The CDR3 runs 11 residues. The CDR3 coding sequence is TGTGCCAGCAGTTTAGTAGGGGAGCTGTTTTTT. This encodes CASSLVGELFF.

This clone was found once. The rearrangement links TRBV19 to TRBJ2-5; maybe TRBD2 (6 bases). Germline CDR1 LNHDA, CDR2 SQIVND (reference sequence). The V end was cut by 6 bases, the J end by 5 bases, with 19 bases between. This CDR3 is 15 amino acids long. The CDR3 loop is CASSSSGSFSETQYF. The CDR3 nucleotides are TGTGCCAGTAGCTCCTCCGGGAGTTTTTCGGAGACCCAGTACTTC.

J is TRBJ1-3 and V is TRBV28, with D unclear. CDR1 MDHEN and CDR2 SYDVKM come from the germline V gene. Trimming pared 6 bases from V and 1 base from J, leaving 10 bases between. This CDR3 is 14 amino acids long. The CDR3 DNA sequence: TGTGCCAGCAGCGGGTGGGGATCTGGAAACACCATATATTTT. As protein: CASSGWGSGNTIYF.

The chain has TRBV29-1 and TRBJ2-5; D possibly corresponds to TRBD2 (5 bases). Near its end, the DNA agrees better with TRBJ2-7, so the J call may be wrong. This CDR3 is built from 13 residues. Germline CDR1 and CDR2: SQVTM and ANQGSEA. CDR3 bases: TGCAGCGTAGGACTCCTCGGTTCCTACGAGCAGTACTTC. Its protein is CSVGLLGSYEQYF.

CDR3 loop: CASSPGQGLDQPQHF. The DNA of the CDR3 is TGTGCCAGCAGTCCGGGACAGGGGTTGGATCAGCCCCAGCATTTT. J is TRBJ1-5 and V is TRBV28; TRBD1 agrees at 10 bases. The CDR3 is 15 amino acids. The junction had 6 bases not matched to a gene; V was cut back by 5 bases and J by 5 bases. Germline values: CDR1 MDHEN, CDR2 SYDVKM.

This chain connects TRBV7-9 to TRBJ2-1; TRBD1 matches at 8 bases. V trimming: 5 bases; J trimming: 3 bases; junction bases outside the gene matches: 3. The CDR3 contains 14 residues. Germline CDR1 reads SEHNR; CDR2 reads FQNEAQ (reference sequence). In DNA, the CDR3 is TGTGCCAGCAGCCTACAGGGGGGCTACAATGAGCAGTTCTTC. Its translation is CASSLQGGYNEQFF.

The V gene is TRBV7-2, the J gene TRBJ1-1, with TRBD1 identical over 8 bases. The V and J ends lost 1 base and 7 bases, in that order; junction bases with no gene match: 2. The CDR3 contains 13 residues. Germline V lookup: CDR1 SGHTA, CDR2 FQGNSA. CDR3 amino acids: CASSLGTGFEAFF. The CDR3 nucleotides read TGTGCCAGCAGCTTAGGGACAGGGTTTGAAGCTTTCTTT.

This sequence joins TRBV25-1 and TRBJ2-7, with D unclear. CDR1 and CDR2 (germline): MGHDK, SYGVNS. V was pared by 8 bases and J by 0 bases, with 11 bases between. CDR3 size: 13 residues. In nucleotides, the CDR3 is TGTGCCAGCGGCCTAGGGCCCTCCTACGAGCAGTACTTC. The encoded protein is CASGLGPSYEQYF.

This chain joins TRBV11-2 and TRBJ2-7, with 10 positions matching TRBD2. The V gene end was trimmed by 3 bases and the J gene end by 4 bases; junction bases not matched to a gene: 3. The CDR3 consists of 14 residues. Germline V gives CDR1 SGHAT, CDR2 FQNNGV. The CDR3 DNA is TGTGCCAGCAGCTTTACTAGCGGGACTTACGAGCAGTACTTC. This translates into CASSFTSGTYEQYF.

This chain uses TRBV15 with TRBJ2-2; D perhaps matches TRBD2 (6 bases). Trimming took off 4 bases at V and 0 bases at J, with 12 bases between the two ends. CDR1 and CDR2 (germline): LNHNV, YYDKDF (reference sequence). There are 16 residues in the CDR3. The DNA of the CDR3 is TGTGCCACCAGCAAGTCCTCGGGGGCGAACACCGGGGAGCTGTTTTTT. It encodes CATSKSSGANTGELFF.

The chain recombines TRBV9 with TRBJ2-4, with D possibly TRBD2 on 6 matching bases. V lost 0 bases to trimming and J lost 3 bases, with 7 bases between them. The CDR3 contains 14 residues. CDR1 and CDR2 (germline): SGDLS, YYNGEE. Here the CDR3 reads CASSVADYKNIQYF. The CDR3 region has the DNA TGTGCCAGCAGCGTAGCGGACTACAAAAACATTCAGTACTTC. Full variable domain (outside the CDR3, taken from reference TRBV9 and TRBJ2-4): DSGVTQTPKHLITATGQRVTLRCSPRSGDLSVYWYQQSLDQGLQFLIQYYNGEERAKGNILERFSAQQFPDLHSELNLSSLELGDSALYFCASSVADYKNIQYFGAGTRLSVL.

J is TRBJ2-3 and V is TRBV11-2; either TRBD1 or TRBD2 may supply D (5 bases each). Germline assignment: CDR1 SGHAT and CDR2 FQNNGV. The length of the CDR3 is 14 residues. Trimming left V 4 bases short and J 6 bases short, with 14 bases between. The CDR3 DNA sequence: TGTGCCAGCAGCTCTTGGGACCGACGGGATACGCAGTATTTT. Translating gives CASSSWDRRDTQYF.